The 9 T cell receptor beta chains given below trace back to one sample, sequenced in a study of monozygotic twins with inflammatory bowel disease. TCRdb reworked the 5' RACE reads into one entry per CDR3 protein, no DNA. Here the sample table reports around 230,000 distinct CDR3 sequences. Sequencing input: blood. Source of these receptors: a human donor with ulcerative colitis or Crohn's disease, or a healthy co-twin of an affected twin (not recorded which).

The rearrangement links TRBV20-1 to TRBJ2-1; TCRdb gives TRBD1 as the D gene, but with no DNA this cannot be confirmed. Per the germline V gene, CDR1 is DFQATT and CDR2 is SNEGSKA (reference sequence). This CDR3 is 14 amino acids long. The chain's CDR3 is CSAQWTGGYNEQFF.

V gene TRBV4-2 combines with J gene TRBJ2-7; TCRdb's assignment of TRBD2 cannot be checked, as there is no DNA. The length of the CDR3 is 15 residues. In germline, CDR1 is LGHNA, CDR2 YNFKEQ. Here the CDR3 reads CASSPRDWGLVEQYF.

The chain joins TRBV6-1 to TRBJ1-1. Germline-derived CDR1 and CDR2 are MNHNS and SASEGT. The CDR3 spans 14 residues. CDR3 sequence reads: CASISIWGNTEAFF.

The rearrangement links TRBV5-6 to TRBJ2-7; TCRdb indicates TRBD2, and absent DNA this call remains unverified. CDR3 length: 16 amino acids. Germline V gene data show CDR1 as SGHDT and CDR2 as YYEEEE. The CDR3 sequence: CASSFWVASGVHEQYF.

The genes are TRBV20-1 and TRBJ1-1; the D call of TRBD1 rests on TCRdb alone, since no DNA is present to check it. CDR3 length equals 14 residues. Germline CDR1 reads DFQATT; CDR2 reads SNEGSKA (reference sequence). Here the CDR3 reads CSVPIQGSDTEAFF.

V usage is TRBV5-5 and J usage is TRBJ2-4; TCRdb names TRBD2, which stays unverified in the absence of DNA. The CDR3 sequence is 17 residues long. Germline CDR1 and CDR2: SGHKS and YYEKEE (reference sequence). CDR3 amino acids: CASSRGIAGEAKNIQYF. Full variable domain (remainder filled in from reference TRBV5-5 and TRBJ2-4): DAGVTQSPTHLIKTRGQQVTLRCSPISGHKSVSWYQQVLGQGPQFIFQYYEKEERGRGNFPDRFSARQFPNYSSELNVNALLLGDSALYLCASSRGIAGEAKNIQYFGAGTRLSVL.

The chain couples TRBV2 to TRBJ2-2; lacking DNA, the TRBD1 call made by TCRdb goes unchecked. Germline V lookup: CDR1 SNHLY, CDR2 FYNNEI. The CDR3 runs to 15 residues. The CDR3 here is CASSSPRGGTGELFF.

V is TRBV20-1 and J is TRBJ2-1; TCRdb names TRBD1, which stays unverified in the absence of DNA. Germline CDR1 reads DFQATT; CDR2 reads SNEGSKA (reference sequence). The CDR3 sequence is 14 residues long. CDR3 in amino acids: CSARDGILGYEQFF.

The genes are TRBV6-2 or TRBV6-3 and TRBJ2-2. Germline lookup yields CDR1 MNHEY and CDR2 SVGEGT. The CDR3 sequence is 19 residues long. CDR3 sequence: CASSYSAWGNKPTTGELFF.